This T cell receptor beta chain was identified in a study of shared clonotypes between healthy human individuals. For this clone: What it recognizes is unknown.

The assay was immunoSEQ multiplex PCR, and TCRdb's table has in-frame clones only and misses some. Among 550,000 to 700,000 clones, around 78% were seen once, and the ten largest hold under 2%. The V gene end was trimmed by 2 bases and the J gene end by 8 bases; junction bases not matched to a gene: 6. Germline V lookup: CDR1 ENHRY, CDR2 SYGVKD. The CDR3 extends over 14 amino acids. Whole-study findings and limits: As a rule, naive subsets had a larger estimated richness than memory subsets. The represented genetic and exposure-history diversity was limited by the small number of donors.

This chain connects TRBV10-3 to TRBJ2-4, with TRBD1 identical over 7 bases. Material for sequencing was memory CD4+ T cells sorted from blood. Sample subset: CD45RA-negative fraction. The receptor comes from a woman younger than 45 in good health. The CDR3 DNA reads TGTGCCATCAGTGAGGGACAGGCTGAGGACATTCAGTACTTC. Amino acid sequence: CAISEGQAEDIQYF.